This TCR beta chain emerged from a study of cytomegalovirus exposure and HLA in healthy donors. Study-level information: As an earlier analysis found, around 190 million T cells yielded approximately 110 million unique TCR beta sequences. The study placed about 86% of its approximately 360 genotyped donors in the Caucasian-associated ancestry cluster. General observations from the study: Beyond CMV serostatus, there was no information to go on about immune exposure. A later analysis found that most CMV-associated TCR beta chains appeared HLA-restricted.

Worth noting for this clone: The antigen is undetermined.

A multiplex PCR was run with 60 Vbeta primers and 13 Jbeta primers. Produced via immunoSEQ multiplex PCR; TCRdb's table is partial and in-frame only. Among about 130,000 clones listed, 75% to 85% were seen once. The CDR3 has 15 residues. Germline V gives CDR1 MNHEY, CDR2 SVGAGI. V dropped 0 bases and J dropped 0 bases, with 8 bases sitting between them. The sample was PBMCs. The genes are TRBV6-5 and TRBJ1-1, with D perhaps matching TRBD1 (5 bases). The sequence was collected from a man aged 45-60 years in good health and CMV-seronegative. This chain's CDR3 is CASSYSAGLNTEAFF. The DNA of the CDR3 is TGTGCCAGCAGTTACTCAGCAGGGTTGAACACTGAAGCTTTCTTT.